The 5 T cell receptor beta chains given below trace back to one sample, sequenced in a study of siplizumab effects on memory and regulatory T cells. Some clones are missing from TCRdb's copy, which holds only in-frame ones; the method was immunoSEQ multiplex PCR. This sample has over 85,000 clones, with around nine tenths found just once. Material for sequencing was CD4+ T cells sorted from blood. The source is a human donor in good health.

The genes are TRBV11-2 and TRBJ2-3; D uncertain. V was pared by 0 bases and J by 1 base, with 8 bases between. The germline V gene has CDR1 SGHAT and CDR2 FQNNGV. The CDR3 spans 15 residues. The CDR3 sequence: CASSLEVAGTDTQYF. As DNA, the CDR3 is TGTGCCAGCAGCTTAGAGGTAGCTGGCACAGATACGCAGTATTTT.

The chain combines TRBV5-1 with TRBJ1-4, with D perhaps TRBD1 (6 bases). Germline assignment: CDR1 SGHRS and CDR2 YFSETQ. The CDR3 is made up of 14 amino acids. Trimming took off 3 bases at V and 5 bases at J, with 11 bases between the two ends. The CDR3 sequence: CASSSTGINEKLFF. The CDR3 coding sequence is TGCGCCAGCAGCTCAACAGGGATCAATGAAAAACTGTTTTTT.

The chain links TRBV25-1 to TRBJ2-6; D assignment may be TRBD1 or TRBD2 (5 bases each). CDR3 length: 16 amino acids. Germline-derived CDR1 and CDR2 are MGHDK and SYGVNS. The V end was cut by 4 bases, the J end by 2 bases, with 12 bases between. The DNA of the CDR3 is TGTGCCAGCAGTGGAATGGGACGGACTGGGGCCAACGTCCTGACTTTC. It translates to CASSGMGRTGANVLTF.

This rearrangement joins TRBV6-5 to TRBJ1-2, with D tentatively TRBD1 (6 bases). The CDR3 length is 15 residues. V was trimmed by 7 bases and J by 2 bases, leaving 17 bases between them. The germline CDR1 and CDR2 sequences are MNHEY and SVGAGI. The CDR3 DNA is TGTGCCAGCAATCAGGGGCCGAGCAAGAACTATGGCTACACCTTC. Its translation: CASNQGPSKNYGYTF.

The CDR3 reads CASRGGLAGVRNIQYF. CDR3 in DNA: TGTGCCAGCAGGGGGGGACTAGCGGGAGTTCGGAACATTCAGTACTTC. The rearrangement uses TRBV2 and TRBJ2-4; the match to TRBD2 covers 14 bases. Looked up from germline, CDR1 is SNHLY and CDR2 is FYNNEI. There are 16 residues in the CDR3. The V gene end was trimmed by 6 bases and the J gene end by 7 bases; junction bases not matched to a gene: 8.